This T cell receptor (beta chain) was found in a study of T cell responses to AZD1222 COVID-19 vaccine. Between the trimmed V and J ends, which lost 1 base and 3 bases, there was a span of 10 bases. This CDR3 comprises 15 residues. The germline gives CDR1 KGHSH, CDR2 LQKENI. Findings and caveats of the study: Spike-spanning, vaccine-associated CD4 TCRs were dominant at 160-218 and 743-854.

Comments on this clone: As yet, its antigen is unknown.

Assay used: immunoSEQ multiplex PCR; TCRdb lists only in-frame clones, some missing. The sample includes 130,000 or so clones, more than 85% seen only once; the top ten take 5.4%. This chain joins TRBV18 and TRBJ1-5; tentatively, D is TRBD1 (6 bases). The clonotype comes from an adult in good health. Sequenced here: peripheral blood, sampled on day 0 of AZD1222 vaccination. DNA for the CDR3: TGTGCCAGCTCACCACTTTCGGGGGCCAATCAGCCCCAGCATTTT. Protein: CASSPLSGANQPQHF. Together with reference TRBV18 and TRBJ1-5, the CDR3 gives the full variable domain: NAGVMQNPRHLVRRRGQEARLRCSPMKGHSHVYWYRQLPEEGLKFMVYLQKENIIDESGMPKERFSAEFPKEGPSILRIQQVVRGDSAAYFCASSPLSGANQPQHFGDGTRLSIL.